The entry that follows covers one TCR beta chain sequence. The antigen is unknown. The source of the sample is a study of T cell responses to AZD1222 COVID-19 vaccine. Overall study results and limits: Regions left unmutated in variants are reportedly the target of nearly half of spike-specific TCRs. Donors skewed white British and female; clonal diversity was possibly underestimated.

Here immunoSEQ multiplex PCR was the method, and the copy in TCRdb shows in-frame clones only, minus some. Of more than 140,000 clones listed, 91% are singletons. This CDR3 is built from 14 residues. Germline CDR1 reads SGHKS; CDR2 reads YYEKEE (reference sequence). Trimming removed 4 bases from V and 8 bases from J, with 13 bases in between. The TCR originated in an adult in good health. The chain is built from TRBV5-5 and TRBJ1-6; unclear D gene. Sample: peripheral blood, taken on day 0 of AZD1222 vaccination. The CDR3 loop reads CASSLPAGDSPLHF. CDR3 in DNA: TGTGCCAGCAGCCTCCCTGCGGGCGATTCACCCCTCCACTTT.